This is a list of T cell receptor beta chains from one sample in a study of OX40 agonist ivuxolimab in advanced cancers. This table comes from immunoSEQ multiplex PCR, and its TCRdb copy is limited to in-frame clones, with some not included. The sample comprises roughly 70,000 clones, more than 75% of which are singletons, and approximately 6.9% rests with the top ten. Source: CD4+ or CD8+ T cells sorted from blood, taken in a trial of the OX40 agonist ivuxolimab. The receptors were sampled from an adult with an advanced solid tumor such as melanoma, head and neck, liver or kidney cancer. CDR3s include the opening cysteine and the closing phenylalanine or tryptophan. A D gene is named only where the DNA matches it firmly. Some rows have no size entry. The others give once, few or many, or a class for an expanded clone.

d_call j_call v_call clone_size cdr3_length cdr3_aa cdr3_nt
NA TRBJ1-1 TRBV11-2 once 16 CASSRSPGGGFTEAFF TGTGCCAGCAGCCGATCCCCGGGTGGCGGGTTCACTGAAGCTTTCTTT
NA TRBJ2-2 TRBV7-2 NA 17 CASSFDIAQATTGELFF TGTGCCAGCAGCTTTGATATCGCGCAGGCAACGACCGGGGAGCTGTTTTTT
NA TRBJ1-6 TRBV6-1 NA 13 CASSDLGNSPLHF TGTGCCAGCAGTGATTTGGGGAATTCACCCCTCCACTTT
NA TRBJ1-3 TRBV2 NA 12 CASSVAGNTIYF TGTGCCAGCAGTGTAGCCGGAAACACCATATATTTT
TRBD1 TRBJ2-4 TRBV11-3 NA 17 CASSPTTGAIAKNIQYF TGTGCCAGCAGCCCCACTACAGGGGCTATAGCCAAAAACATTCAGTACTTC
TRBD2 TRBJ2-1 TRBV5-1 NA 15 CASIHGGSSYNEQFF TGCGCCAGCATCCACGGCGGGAGCTCCTACAATGAGCAGTTCTTC
TRBD2 TRBJ2-1 TRBV19 NA 19 CASRHAGTSGTSSYNEQFF TGTGCCAGTAGGCATGCGGGGACTAGCGGGACCAGCTCCTACAATGAGCAGTTCTTC
NA TRBJ1-5 TRBV6-6 NA 12 CASRKGEQPQHF TGTGCCAGCAGAAAGGGCGAACAGCCCCAGCATTTT
NA TRBJ2-1 TRBV7-8 many 16 CASSPNGGSSYNEQFF TGTGCCAGCAGCCCGAATGGGGGGAGCTCCTACAATGAGCAGTTCTTC
TRBD1 TRBJ2-1 TRBV4-3 once 17 CASSQDPPDRDYNEQFF TGCGCCAGCAGCCAAGATCCCCCGGACAGGGACTACAATGAGCAGTTCTTC
TRBD1 TRBJ1-4 TRBV11-2 few 15 CASSLGDRDNEKLFF TGTGCCAGCAGCTTAGGGGACAGGGACAATGAAAAACTGTTTTTT
NA TRBJ2-7 TRBV21-1 NA 14 CASSKEEGHYEQYF TGTGCCAGCAGCAAAGAGGAGGGCCACTACGAGCAGTACTTC
TRBD1 TRBJ1-1 TRBV6-1 NA 14 CASKMGQGSTEAFF TGTGCCAGCAAGATGGGACAGGGGAGCACTGAAGCTTTCTTT
NA TRBJ1-1 TRBV14 NA 14 CASSLAGLNTEAFF TGTGCCAGCAGCCTAGCCGGGCTGAACACTGAAGCTTTCTTT
NA TRBJ1-2 TRBV7-9 NA 13 CASGRFGLTGYTF TGTGCCAGCGGTCGGTTTGGACTGACTGGCTACACCTTC
NA TRBJ2-1 TRBV6-1 NA 17 CASSEVMMGTRYNEQFF TGTGCCAGCAGTGAAGTTATGATGGGGACCCGTTACAATGAGCAGTTCTTC
TRBD1 TRBJ2-7 TRBV10-2 NA 19 CASSSYRGLSRQSTYEQYF TGCGCCAGCAGTTCATACAGGGGGCTAAGTCGACAATCTACCTACGAGCAGTACTTC
TRBD1 TRBJ2-3 TRBV6-1 NA 14 CASKTGLSTDTQYF TGTGCCAGCAAGACAGGGCTGAGCACAGATACGCAGTATTTT
NA TRBJ2-7 TRBV6-6 NA 12 CASSPWPGEQYF TGTGCCAGCAGTCCTTGGCCGGGAGAGCAGTACTTC
NA TRBJ2-5 TRBV29-1 once 12 CSVGVRGETQYF TGCAGCGTTGGGGTACGTGGGGAGACCCAGTACTTC
NA TRBJ1-1 TRBV11-2 NA 14 CASSLGQNPLGAFF TGTGCCAGCAGCTTAGGCCAGAATCCACTTGGAGCTTTCTTT
NA TRBJ2-2 TRBV5-1 NA 16 CASSLAGLIQSGELFF TGCGCCAGCAGCTTGGCGGGACTCATCCAGTCCGGGGAGCTGTTTTTT
NA TRBJ1-4 TRBV6-1 NA 18 CASSGAQSPKPGSEKLFF TGTGCCAGCAGTGGGGCGCAGAGCCCCAAGCCCGGTAGTGAAAAACTGTTTTTT
NA TRBJ2-7 TRBV29-1 NA 12 CSVEVPPYEQYF TGCAGCGTTGAGGTACCCCCCTACGAGCAGTACTTC
TRBD1 TRBJ1-2 TRBV9 NA 15 CASNPTGTGELGYTF TGTGCCAGCAACCCAACCGGGACAGGGGAGTTGGGCTACACCTTC
NA TRBJ2-2 TRBV6-1 NA 13 CASRRVHTGELFF TGTGCCAGCAGGCGGGTTCACACCGGGGAGCTGTTTTTT
NA TRBJ1-1 TRBV29-1 NA 13 CSVHRDFRTEAFF TGCAGCGTCCACAGGGATTTTCGGACTGAAGCTTTCTTT
TRBD1 TRBJ2-7 TRBV27 NA 19 CASSYSVRFGTGLAYEQYF TGTGCCAGCAGTTACTCCGTCCGATTCGGGACAGGGCTTGCCTACGAGCAGTACTTC
NA TRBJ2-5 TRBV11-2 NA 14 CASTPPGNRETQYF TGTGCCAGCACTCCCCCGGGGAATCGAGAGACCCAGTACTTC
TRBD2 TRBJ2-7 TRBV18 NA 17 CASSPLGLGASSYEQYF TGTGCCAGCTCACCTTTGGGACTAGGAGCAAGCTCCTACGAGCAGTACTTC
TRBD1 TRBJ2-4 TRBV16 NA 15 CASSPGTGVSTIQYF TGTGCCAGCAGCCCCGGGACAGGTGTATCTACTATTCAGTACTTC
TRBD1 TRBJ2-7 TRBV7-9 NA 14 CASSLTGTDYEQYF TGTGCCAGCAGTTTGACCGGGACAGACTACGAGCAGTACTTC
NA TRBJ2-5 TRBV10-3 NA 14 CAISAPGSDETQYF TGTGCCATCAGTGCCCCAGGTTCTGATGAGACCCAGTACTTC
NA TRBJ2-1 TRBV7-9 NA 19 CASSLAQGTPRGSYNEQFF TGTGCCAGCAGCTTAGCACAGGGAACTCCTCGGGGCTCCTACAATGAGCAGTTCTTC
NA TRBJ1-2 TRBV4-2 NA 15 CASSQGGAGVYGYTF TGTGCCAGCAGCCAAGGGGGGGCGGGGGTCTATGGCTACACCTTC
TRBD1 TRBJ2-7 TRBV6-5 NA 14 CASSPGTGKYEQYF TGTGCCAGCAGTCCCGGGACAGGGAAGTACGAGCAGTACTTC
NA TRBJ2-7 TRBV7-9 NA 15 CASSQRAGLVYEQYF TGTGCCAGCAGCCAAAGGGCAGGGTTAGTTTACGAGCAGTACTTC
NA TRBJ1-6 TRBV6-5 NA 15 CASSYSTATNSPLHF TGTGCCAGCAGTTACTCGACAGCAACTAATTCACCCCTCCACTTT
NA TRBJ1-1 TRBV12-5 NA 16 CASGLVLSTGNTEAFF TGTGCTAGTGGCCTGGTACTATCGACAGGGAACACTGAAGCTTTCTTT
NA TRBJ2-3 TRBV29-1 NA 13 CSVVQSGTDTQYF TGCAGCGTTGTGCAGAGTGGCACAGATACGCAGTATTTT
TRBD2 TRBJ2-1 TRBV7-9 NA 15 CASSLSLAGPNEQFF TGTGCCAGCAGCTTAAGTCTAGCGGGTCCCAATGAGCAGTTCTTC
TRBD1 TRBJ2-5 TRBV7-9 NA 15 CASSIPQTGLETQYF TGTGCCAGCAGCATACCCCAGACAGGGTTGGAGACCCAGTACTTC
NA TRBJ2-7 TRBV5-4 once 14 CASSSTDFPYEQYF TGTGCCAGCAGCTCGACAGATTTCCCCTACGAGCAGTACTTC
TRBD2 TRBJ2-1 TRBV7-2 NA 13 CASSPSGRSEQFF TGTGCCAGCAGCCCTAGCGGGAGAAGTGAGCAGTTCTTC
NA TRBJ2-7 TRBV6-5 NA 13 CASSYSARYEQYF TGTGCCAGCAGTTACTCGGCGAGATACGAGCAGTACTTC
NA TRBJ1-2 TRBV7-8 once 15 CASSPHRVANYGYTF TGTGCCAGCAGCCCGCACAGGGTCGCTAACTATGGCTACACCTTC
NA TRBJ1-2 TRBV4-1 NA 14 CASSQDEGGNGYTF TGCGCCAGCAGCCAAGATGAAGGGGGGAACGGCTACACCTTC
NA TRBJ1-1 TRBV11-2 NA 13 CASSMGANTEAFF TGTGCCAGCTCCATGGGGGCGAACACTGAAGCTTTCTTT
NA TRBJ1-1 TRBV18 once 16 CASSPPPRQFNTEAFF TGTGCCAGCTCACCACCGCCGAGACAGTTTAACACTGAAGCTTTCTTT
NA TRBJ2-5 TRBV4-1 NA 14 CASSQASGTRAQYF TGCGCCAGCAGCCAAGCATCAGGGACAAGGGCCCAGTACTTC
NA TRBJ1-1 TRBV7-6 NA 14 CASSLEGPRAEAFF TGTGCCAGCAGCTTGGAGGGGCCCCGGGCTGAAGCTTTCTTT
TRBD2 TRBJ2-5 TRBV7-9 NA 17 CASSLGSGTSSQETQYF TGTGCCAGCAGCTTAGGTTCCGGGACTAGTTCTCAGGAGACCCAGTACTTC
TRBD2 TRBJ2-1 TRBV11-2 NA 16 CASSSGLAGAYNEQFF TGTGCCAGCAGCTCAGGACTAGCGGGAGCGTACAATGAGCAGTTCTTC
NA TRBJ2-1 TRBV4-1 once 15 CTSSQGRGSYNEQFF TGCACCAGCAGCCAAGGTAGAGGCTCCTACAATGAGCAGTTCTTC
NA TRBJ1-1 TRBV27 NA 13 CASSLVTGTEAFF TGTGCCAGCAGTTTGGTAACAGGGACTGAAGCTTTCTTT
NA TRBJ2-5 TRBV18 few 15 CASSPRDTTGRTQYF TGTGCCAGCTCACCACGGGACACAACCGGAAGGACCCAGTACTTC
NA TRBJ2-1 TRBV7-9 NA 12 CASSLGSLRQFF TGTGCCAGCAGCTTAGGTTCGCTGCGGCAGTTCTTC